These 14 T cell receptor beta chains were sequenced from one sample in a study of tumor-infiltrating lymphocytes in primary liver carcinoma. The source material, 20-30 mg of unsorted bulk tissue, was used to co-extract RNA and DNA. The input was around 0.5 ug total RNA; TCR beta cDNA was made from it with a constant-region primer. Employing slightly modified ARM-PCR, three nested multiplex PCR rounds were run, and these gave rise to the TCR beta libraries. Two initial PCR rounds of about 11 cycles each paired TRBV1-TRBV30 forward primers with a C-beta reverse primer. MiXCR was run by TCRdb on the multiplex PCR reads, yielding one entry per CDR3 protein. The sample contains over 75,000 distinct CDR3 sequences, approximately 68% of which appear only once. The sample was tumor-adjacent normal liver tissue. These receptors came from a man in his forties with primary liver carcinoma and hepatitis B virus infection.

With respect to this clonotype: Here the CDR3 omits its conserved ending phenylalanine or tryptophan, so a read error is the likely source. The CDR3 DNA reads as TGTGCCAGCAGGTCGGACGGGTCCCTGGGGGAGACCCAGTACCTC. Residues: CASRSDGSLGETQYL. The rearrangement links TRBV6-1 to TRBJ2-5; no definite D call. V was cut by 6 bases and J by 5 bases, with 19 bases left in between. Per the germline V gene, CDR1 is MNHNS and CDR2 is SASEGT. This CDR3 region has 15 residues.

V usage is TRBV28 and J usage is TRBJ2-3; 10 bases are a match to TRBD1. Trimming cost V 7 bases and J 3 bases; bases outside gene matches: 10. This CDR3 contains 16 residues. Germline CDR1 MDHEN, CDR2 SYDVKM. The CDR3 coding sequence is TGTGCCAGCACCCCAGGCGGGACAGGGGATACAGATACGCAGTATTTT. Translating it yields CASTPGGTGDTDTQYF.

The J gene is TRBJ2-1, the V gene TRBV12-3 or TRBV12-4, with D perhaps TRBD2 (6 bases). This CDR3 spans 12 amino acids. The germline V and J ends were trimmed by 8 bases and 12 bases, with 17 bases remaining between them. The CDR3 sequence: CASSGSGDVQFF. The CDR3 DNA sequence: TGTGCCAGCTCGGGCTCGGGGGATGTGCAGTTCTTC.

To note about this clonotype: The junction differs from germline at one of its ends, possibly a read error. V is TRBV6-1 and J is TRBJ2-3; D is undetermined. The CDR3 contains 16 residues. CDR1 and CDR2 (germline): MNHNS, SASEGT. The CDR3 coding sequence is TGTGCCAGCAATGAAGCTGGTAGGGCCGGTGGAGATACGCAGTATTTT. It codes for CASNEAGRAGGDTQYF.

Of note for this clonotype: The junction and the germline gene differ at one end; a read error may be behind it. V gene TRBV4-1 combines with J gene TRBJ2-5; D perhaps matches TRBD1 (5 bases). This CDR3 has 14 residues. In germline, CDR1 is MGHRA, CDR2 YSYEKL. Here the CDR3 DNA reads TGCGCCATCAGCCAAGACCCTTCAGCTGGGGCCCAGTGCTTC. Translated: CAISQDPSAGAQCF.

Comments on this clonotype: It may be a read error: a sequence one base away is much more abundant. V and J are TRBV5-4 and TRBJ2-1, with D perhaps matching TRBD1 or TRBD2 (8 bases each). Trimming took 4 bases from V and 8 from J, leaving 28 bases between them. This CDR3 comprises 18 residues. Looked up from germline, CDR1 is SGHNT and CDR2 is YYREEE (reference sequence). Here the CDR3 DNA reads TGTGCCAGCAGCGGACAGGGACCCCATAACGGGAGGGCCCATGAGCAGTTCTTC. As protein: CASSGQGPHNGRAHEQFF.

A single count supports this clonotype. No conserved phenylalanine or tryptophan is present at the end of the CDR3, so a read error is the likely explanation. The DNA of the CDR3 is TGCAGCGTTCACGGGACTCTTGAGGGCGAGCAGTACATC. It yields the protein CSVHGTLEGEQYI. The rearrangement links TRBV29-1 to TRBJ2-7; possibly TRBD2 for D (6 bases). CDR3 length: 13 residues. Trimming left V 5 bases short and J 6 bases short, with 17 bases between. Germline loops: CDR1 SQVTM, CDR2 ANQGSEA.

Concerning this clonotype: The junction departs from germline at one end; a sequencing error may be responsible. The chain has TRBV7-9 and TRBJ2-7; TRBD2 is a possible D gene (6 bases). The CDR3 has 14 residues. Per germline, CDR1 SEHNR and CDR2 FQNEAQ (reference sequence). The CDR3 nucleotides read TGTGCCAGCAGCTTAGAGGCAGGGAGGAACGAGCAGAACTTC. As protein: CASSLEAGRNEQNF.

As for this clonotype: This could be a read error, since a much larger clone is one nucleotide away. The rearrangement uses TRBV24-1 and TRBJ2-3; D is unresolved. The CDR3 loop spans 13 amino acids. Germline-derived CDR1 and CDR2 are KGHDR and SFDVKD. The chain's CDR3 is CATSNFLADTQYF. The CDR3 DNA reads as TGTGCCACCAGTAATTTCCTTGCAGATACGCAGTATTTT.

There are many counts of this clonotype. The chain couples TRBV7-8 to TRBJ1-1; weak D call: TRBD1 (6 bases). Germline CDR1 reads SGHVS; CDR2 reads FQNEAQ. Trimming stripped 6 bases from V and 4 bases from J, with 18 bases between. The CDR3 spans 15 residues. The CDR3 loop is CASSQGGGRGTEAFF. The CDR3, as DNA: TGTGCCAGCAGTCAAGGGGGGGGAAGGGGCACTGAAGCTTTCTTT.

About this clonotype: A much bigger clone sits one base away, suggesting this may be a read error. The chain uses TRBV29-1 and TRBJ2-1; D is perhaps TRBD1 or TRBD2 (5 bases each). Germline V gene data show CDR1 as SQVTM and CDR2 as ANQGSEA. CDR3 length: 12 amino acids. CDR3 coding DNA: TGCACCGGTGGGACGGGGAAGGATGAGCAGTTCTTC. Its protein product is CTGGTGKDEQFF.

This clonotype came up many times. The chain combines TRBV29-1 with TRBJ2-7; D possibly uses TRBD1 or TRBD2 (6 bases each). Germline V gene sequence: CDR1 SQVTM, CDR2 ANQGSEA. The V end lost 4 bases, the J end lost 5 bases, and 15 bases lay between the germline ends. CDR3 length: 13 amino acids. The CDR3 bases are TGCAGCGTTGCTAGGGGGGCGTTCGACGAGCAGTACTTC. It yields the protein CSVARGAFDEQYF.

Remarks on this clonotype: At one end the junction does not follow the germline gene, possibly because of a read error. The chain links TRBV4-1 to TRBJ2-7; 8 nucleotides align to TRBD2. There are 15 residues in the CDR3. The germline V gene has CDR1 MGHRA and CDR2 YSYEKL. CDR3 sequence: CASSQKGLVNYEQYF. The DNA of the CDR3 is TGCGCCAGCAGCCAAAAGGGACTAGTAAACTACGAACAGTACTTC.

This clonotype was seen repeatedly, ten times or more. The chain employs TRBV12-3 or TRBV12-4 and TRBJ1-5; D remains unclear. V was cut by 0 bases and J by 9 bases, with 9 bases left in between. The length of the CDR3 is 13 residues. CDR3 nucleotide sequence: TGTGCCAGCAGTTTAGCAGGTACGCGGCCCCAGCATTTT. Amino acid sequence: CASSLAGTRPQHF.